This T cell receptor (beta chain) was identified during a study of beta chain features in type 1 diabetes. Overall study findings and caveats: People with Type 1 diabetes carried modestly yet significantly shorter TCRB CDR3s in all four CD4+ subsets.

By way of CD45RO/CCR7/CD25/CD127/CD95/CD27, the CD4+ regulatory, stem cell-like memory, central memory and naive cells were sorted. This clone was counted between two and nine times. Its matching antigen is unknown. The CDR3 sequence is 16 residues long. Germline V gene sequence: CDR1 KGHSH, CDR2 LQKENI. The V and J ends lost 6 bases and 3 bases, in that order; junction bases with no gene match: 8. Isolated RNA was reverse transcribed in full, so expressed TCRB transcripts were sequenced. An average approximately 4 million reads came from naive, central memory and regulatory T cell samples. Repertoires were generated with immunoSEQ multiplex PCR, while TCRdb's copy carries only in-frame clones and drops some. This sample has hundreds of thousands of clones, with over 10% found just once.

The specimen was naive CD4+ T cells from blood. The chain is built from TRBV18 and TRBJ2-3, with 11 bases matching TRBD2. The receptor comes from a young woman with type 1 diabetes. This CDR3 is CASSQRLAGITDTQYF. Written as DNA, the CDR3 is TGTGCCAGCTCGCAGAGACTAGCGGGGATTACAGATACGCAGTATTTT.